This section outlines one T cell receptor beta chain sequence together with its context. The use of a sample-barcoded 5' primer and a J-beta primer mix characterized a second PCR of roughly 6 to 12 cycles. From the 5' RACE reads, TCRdb called clonotypes with MiXCR, one entry per CDR3 protein. The repertoire consists of around 900,000 distinct CDR3 sequences, with just over 50% occurring once and the leading ten covering about a fifth. This entry is derived from a study of blood T cells in healthy people across ages. Between the trimmed V and J ends, which lost 5 bases and 5 bases, there was a span of 12 bases. The CDR3 runs 13 residues.

The chain couples TRBV12-3 or TRBV12-4 to TRBJ2-5; no clear D. The sample comprised blood. The origin of this receptor is a woman in her sixties or seventies in good health. CDR3 residues: CASSPSNLETQYF. CDR3 bases: TGTGCCAGCAGTCCCTCGAACCTGGAGACCCAGTACTTC.